This is a list of T cell receptor beta chains from one sample in a study of blood T cell repertoires in COVID-19. The method was immunoSEQ multiplex PCR; TCRdb's version includes in-frame clones alone and lacks a portion of them. The sample consists of 430,000 or so clones, about 90% of them appearing once. The specimen sequenced was peripheral blood. These receptors were taken from a man aged 18 to 30 with COVID-19, enrolled during active disease. CDR3s include the opening cysteine and the closing phenylalanine or tryptophan. D genes are given only for firm matches. Clone size is given for some rows only: seen once, a few or many times, or a class if the clone is expanded.

NA	TRBJ2-7	TRBV12-3/TRBV12-4	NA	TGTGCCAGCAGTTTCTCCCCCTACGAGCAGTACTTC	CASSFSPYEQYF
NA	TRBJ2-5	TRBV4-2	NA	TGTGCCAGCAGCCAAGAGTTCCCAGGGACCCAGTACTTC	CASSQEFPGTQYF
TRBD1	TRBJ2-7	TRBV19	once	TGTGCCAGTAGTATGGGACAGGGGGACTACGAGCAGTACTTC	CASSMGQGDYEQYF
TRBD2	TRBJ2-5	TRBV5-6	NA	TGTGCCAGCAGCTCCCCCGCGGGAGGAGAGACCCAGTACTTC	CASSSPAGGETQYF
NA	TRBJ2-3	TRBV11-2	NA	TGTGCCAGCAGCTTATTTCAGAGCGCCGTTCAGTATTTT	CASSLFQSAVQYF
NA	TRBJ1-1	TRBV5-5	NA	TGTGCCAGCAGCTACCTAAACCCTGAAGCTTTCTTT	CASSYLNPEAFF
NA	TRBJ2-6	TRBV2	NA	TGTGCCAGCGTTGAGCGGGCCAACGTCCTGACTTTC	CASVERANVLTF
TRBD1	TRBJ1-5	TRBV6-5	NA	TGTGCCAGCAGTTACTCTGGGACAGGGTTAGATCAGCCCCAGCATTTT	CASSYSGTGLDQPQHF
NA	TRBJ2-7	TRBV6-6	once	TGTGCCAGCAGCCTCGACAATTTCGAGCAGTACTTC	CASSLDNFEQYF
TRBD2	TRBJ2-1	TRBV6-5	NA	TGTGCCAGCAGTCTCAGCGGGAGTTCCTACAATGAGCAGTTCTTC	CASSLSGSSYNEQFF